This passage covers 11 T cell receptor beta chains from one sample sequenced in a study of human T cells and chemical hapten exposure. The time point was: pre-sensitization, week 0. Treatment specified: therapeutic diphenylcyclopropenone sensitization with weekly scalp DPC. TCRdb reprocessed the RACE reads via MiXCR and lists one record per CDR3 protein. The table includes 200,000 to 300,000 distinct CDR3 sequences, approximately 8.6% detected once. The sample was whole blood, taken in connection with sensitization to the hapten diphenylcyclopropenone (DPC). Receptors were obtained from a woman aged 35 to 49 with alopecia areata. Some clones in this sample may be carry-over from other donors' samples.

The V gene is TRBV29-1, the J gene TRBJ1-4; D unclear. In germline, CDR1 is SQVTM, CDR2 ANQGSEA. V gave up 5 bases and J gave up 0 bases, with 13 bases separating them. The CDR3 consists of 15 residues. Here the CDR3 reads CSVSLGSATNEKLFF. The CDR3 DNA follows: TGCAGCGTTTCTTTAGGGTCAGCAACTAATGAAAAACTGTTTTTT.

V and J are TRBV7-2 and TRBJ2-2; TRBD1 aligns across 8 bases. V dropped 6 bases and J dropped 4; count of bases not matched to a gene: 7. The CDR3 is 15 residues long. Germline lookup yields CDR1 SGHTA and CDR2 FQGNSA. The CDR3 DNA follows: TGTGCCAGCAGTCCAGGGGGCTCGGGCACCGGGGAGCTGTTTTTT. This translates into CASSPGGSGTGELFF.

This clonotype was detected a few times. J is TRBJ2-1 and V is TRBV2; a possible D gene is TRBD2 (5 bases). Germline V gene data show CDR1 as SNHLY and CDR2 as FYNNEI. The CDR3 length is 15 residues. The germline V and J ends were trimmed by 6 bases and 5 bases, with 17 bases remaining between them. CDR3 coding DNA: TGTGCCAGCAGACCCTTGAGAGGGCAGGACAATGAGCAGTTCTTC. Its translation: CASRPLRGQDNEQFF.

This chain links TRBV7-2 with TRBJ2-3, with unresolved D. The CDR3 extends over 12 amino acids. Germline V gene sequence: CDR1 SGHTA, CDR2 FQGNSA. The V gene lost 8 bases and the J gene lost 5 bases, with 11 bases spanning the gap. The CDR3 DNA is TGTGCCAGCGGACGTCATGAAGATACGCAGTATTTT. It specifies CASGRHEDTQYF.

This clonotype came up many times. The genes are TRBV4-1 and TRBJ1-5, with a possible D match to TRBD1 (6 bases). The germline V gene encodes CDR1 MGHRA and CDR2 YSYEKL. This CDR3 comprises 14 residues. With 2 bases removed from V and 4 bases from J, the gap between germline ends came to 9 bases. The CDR3: CASSQTQGNQPQHF. The CDR3 region has the DNA TGCGCCAGCAGCCAAACACAGGGTAATCAGCCCCAGCATTTT.

V usage is TRBV11-2 and J usage is TRBJ2-1; tentative D call: TRBD2 (5 bases). This CDR3 spans 14 amino acids. Trimming removed 0 bases from V and 6 bases from J, with 9 bases in between. Germline CDR1 and CDR2: SGHAT and FQNNGV. CDR3 in amino acids: CASSLERLANEQFF. As DNA, the CDR3 is TGTGCCAGCAGCTTAGAGCGTCTAGCCAATGAGCAGTTCTTC.

The chain combines TRBV20-1 with TRBJ2-1; D is perhaps TRBD2 (6 bases). Germline V gene data show CDR1 as DFQATT and CDR2 as SNEGSKA (reference sequence). The CDR3 runs 17 residues. The ends were cut back, 3 bases at V and 2 bases at J, with 20 bases in the middle. The CDR3 loop is CSARGGFGTFPYNEQFF. The DNA for the CDR3 is TGCAGTGCTAGGGGGGGTTTTGGGACTTTCCCCTACAATGAGCAGTTCTTC.

The gene calls are TRBV6-5 and TRBJ1-1, with no clear D. There are 15 residues in the CDR3. V gave up 8 bases and J gave up 1 base, with 17 bases separating them. Per the germline V gene, CDR1 is MNHEY and CDR2 is SVGAGI. The CDR3 DNA reads as TGTGCCAGCCTCTATGCATTGGCTAAGAACACTGAAGCTTTCTTT. This sequence encodes CASLYALAKNTEAFF.

The chain carries TRBV6-1 and TRBJ2-3; D could derive from TRBD1 or TRBD2 (5 bases each). Per the germline V gene, CDR1 is MNHNS and CDR2 is SASEGT. The CDR3 length is 14 residues. Between the trimmed V and J ends, which lost 9 bases and 2 bases, there was a span of 15 bases. The CDR3 bases are TGTGCCAGTTCCCCGGGACCATACACAGATACGCAGTATTTT. The encoded protein is CASSPGPYTDTQYF.

This clonotype was recorded a few times. The rearrangement uses TRBV10-3 and TRBJ2-7, with 11 bases lining up with TRBD1. The V and J ends lost 3 bases and 2 bases, in that order; junction bases with no gene match: 6. The CDR3 contains 16 residues. Germline CDR1 and CDR2: ENHRY and SYGVKD. The chain's CDR3 is CAISDPGQGVTYEQYF. For the CDR3, the DNA is TGTGCCATCAGTGACCCGGGACAGGGGGTCACCTACGAGCAGTACTTC.

This clonotype was seen only a few times. The chain employs TRBV5-1 and TRBJ1-2; 10 bases line up with TRBD1. Germline CDR1 SGHRS, CDR2 YFSETQ. V lost 4 bases to trimming and J lost 8 bases; unmatched junction nucleotides: 5. This CDR3 has 13 residues. CDR3 region: CASSPGTGDGYTF. The CDR3, as DNA: TGCGCCAGCAGCCCGGGGACAGGGGACGGCTACACCTTC.